Listed here is a single T cell receptor (beta chain). This likely comes from a read error, as the CDR3 has no conserved phenylalanine or tryptophan at its end. Germline V gene sequence: CDR1 SGHRS, CDR2 YFSETQ. The length of the CDR3 is 13 residues. The V segment lost 10 bases and the J segment 0 bases; nucleotides outside the gene matches: 5. The data are from a study of low-dose radiotherapy and immunotherapy resistance in tumors. Indicated time point: after trial treatment. Treatment here: LDRT plus nivolumab, ipilimumab, low-dose cyclophosphamide and aspirin (RACIN trial). Alpha- and beta-chain coverage of first-strand cDNA came from TRAV- and TRBV-specific primers. With a V-primer adapter and a constant-region primer, TCRs were amplified for 20 to 25 PCR cycles. Each CDR3 protein gets one entry after TCRdb re-called the reads with MiXCR. The repertoire holds under 95,000 distinct CDR3 sequences, with around 17% as singletons.

The V call is TRBV5-1, the J call TRBJ1-1; TRBD1 matches at 8 bases. Material: PBMCs, obtained after low-dose radiotherapy plus immunotherapy. The clonotype originates from a male donor with prostate cancer. The CDR3 region is CAGLTGVNTEAFS. CDR3 DNA: TGCGCCGGGCTGACAGGGGTGAACACTGAAGCTTTCTCT.